This T cell receptor (beta chain) is drawn from a study of CD8+ T cells in alopecia areata. Across the study: The drug, oral tofacitinib, was given to treated patients at 5 to 10 mg twice daily. Study-wide results and caveats: Patients showed less clear TCR sequence sharing than mice, possibly partly because of HLA diversity.

As concerns this clone: What it recognizes is unknown.

cDNA prepared by RNA extraction and subsequent reverse transcription served as the template for sequencing. Some clones are missing from TCRdb's copy, which holds only in-frame ones; the method was immunoSEQ multiplex PCR. The sample contains fewer than 200,000 clones, 50% to 60% of which appear only once. The germline gives CDR1 SQVTM, CDR2 ANQGSEA. The CDR3 runs 13 residues. Trimming removed 5 bases from V and 1 base from J, with 9 bases in between. Peripheral blood, together with lesional scalp punch biopsies, was collected from alopecia areata patients. T lymphocytes (CD4+ and CD8+) were sorted from PBMCs.

The input for sequencing was CD4+ T cells sorted from blood, taken at week 0. This clonotype originated in a human donor with alopecia areata. The chain employs TRBV29-1 and TRBJ2-4, with D perhaps TRBD1 (6 bases). The CDR3 region is CSVQGFAKNIQYF. The CDR3 DNA reads TGCAGCGTTCAGGGGTTCGCCAAAAACATTCAGTACTTC.